This T cell receptor (beta chain) derives from a study of CD8+ T cells in alopecia areata. Extracted from the samples, RNA was reverse transcribed into cDNA to serve as the sequencing template. Clones were read by immunoSEQ multiplex PCR, and TCRdb kept only the in-frame ones, dropping some. The repertoire has fewer than 150,000 clones, 55% to 70% of them found once; the top ten carry 2.5% to 3.5%. Points from the study as a whole: Elevated clonality characterized lesional scalp relative to normal scalp, particularly in alopecia totalis/universalis. Normal skin's resident alphabeta T cells are sequenced alongside lesional scalp T cells. Mice showed clearer TCR sharing than patients did, a gap that was possibly HLA-related.

A word on this clone: The antigen remains undetermined.

Germline V lookup: CDR1 SNHLY, CDR2 FYNNEI. This CDR3 comprises 13 residues. V shed 5 bases and J shed 2 bases, with 9 bases lying between them. Sorting separated CD4+ and CD8+ T cells out of PBMCs. The J gene is TRBJ1-2, the V gene TRBV2, with D hard to call. This receptor was identified in a human donor in good health. Input material: CD4+ T cells sorted from blood. In DNA, the CDR3 is TGTGCCAGCAGTTTGGTCGCAAACTATGGCTACACCTTC. Protein sequence: CASSLVANYGYTF.